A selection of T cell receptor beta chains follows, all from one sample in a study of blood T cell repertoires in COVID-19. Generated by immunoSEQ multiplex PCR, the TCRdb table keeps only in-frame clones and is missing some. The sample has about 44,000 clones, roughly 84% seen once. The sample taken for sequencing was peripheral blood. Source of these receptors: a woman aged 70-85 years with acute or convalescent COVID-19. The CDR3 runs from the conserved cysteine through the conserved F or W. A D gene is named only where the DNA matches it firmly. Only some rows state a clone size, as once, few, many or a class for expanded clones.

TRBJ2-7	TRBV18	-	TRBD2	CASSLAGETVYEQYF	TGTGCCAGCTCACTAGCGGGAGAAACGGTTTACGAGCAGTACTTC
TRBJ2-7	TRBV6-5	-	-	CASSAGSHEQYF	TGTGCCAGCAGCGCAGGCAGTCACGAGCAGTACTTC
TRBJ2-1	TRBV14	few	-	CASSQRTPTGGGRGQFF	TGTGCCAGCAGCCAACGTACACCTACAGGGGGGGGACGGGGGCAGTTCTTC
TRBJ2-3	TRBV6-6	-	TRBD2	CASKVTSGRGADTQYF	TGTGCCAGCAAGGTGACTAGCGGGAGAGGAGCAGATACGCAGTATTTT
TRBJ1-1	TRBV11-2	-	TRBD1	CASSFAAVGQAVEAFF	TGTGCCAGCAGTTTCGCTGCTGTCGGACAGGCGGTAGAAGCTTTCTTT
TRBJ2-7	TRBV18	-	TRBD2	CASSPGLAGVQEQYF	TGTGCCAGCTCACCAGGGCTAGCGGGAGTACAAGAGCAGTACTTC
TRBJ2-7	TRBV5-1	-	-	CASSSTDYEQYF	TGCGCCAGCAGCTCTACCGACTACGAGCAGTACTTC
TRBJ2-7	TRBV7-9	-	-	CASSLEVYEQYF	TGTGCCAGCAGCTTGGAGGTTTACGAGCAGTACTTC
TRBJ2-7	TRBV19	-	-	CASSIKQGNGYEQYF	TGTGCCAGTAGTATAAAACAGGGAAATGGATACGAGCAGTACTTC
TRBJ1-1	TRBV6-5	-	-	CASSYLSRSTEAFF	TGTGCCAGCAGTTACTTGAGTAGAAGCACTGAAGCTTTCTTT
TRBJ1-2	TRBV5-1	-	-	CASSKETVNYGYTF	TGCGCCAGCAGCAAGGAGACAGTCAACTATGGCTACACCTTC
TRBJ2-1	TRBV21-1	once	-	CASSPKAGQGSYNEQFF	TGTGCCAGCAGCCCAAAGGCGGGACAGGGGTCCTACAATGAGCAGTTCTTC
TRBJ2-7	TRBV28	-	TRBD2	CAAHPASGAYEQYF	TGTGCAGCGCATCCGGCTAGCGGGGCCTACGAGCAGTACTTC
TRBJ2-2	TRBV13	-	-	CASSSEGRELFF	TGTGCCAGCAGCTCAGAGGGAAGGGAGCTGTTTTTT